A selection of T cell receptor beta chains follows, all from one sample in a study of metastatic and nonmetastatic thyroid tumors. TCRdb reprocessed the PCR reads via MiXCR. The sample has about 40,000 clones; roughly 10% are singletons. The sequenced material came from blood. The receptors here all came from a female donor with papillary thyroid cancer or a benign thyroid nodule (not recorded which). Some clones in this sample may be carry-over from other donors' samples. CDR3s include the opening cysteine and the closing phenylalanine or tryptophan. A D gene is named only where the DNA matches it firmly. Only some rows state a clone size, as once, few, many or a class for expanded clones.

CDR3 | DNA | J | size | V | D
CATSDLDAGYTF | TGTGCCACCAGTGACCTCGATGCTGGCTACACCTTC | TRBJ1-2 | many | TRBV24-1 | .
CASSAQRELNEQFF | TGCGCCAGCAGTGCCCAGCGGGAGTTAAATGAGCAGTTCTTC | TRBJ2-1 | many | TRBV10-1 | TRBD2
CASSDSGGANVLTF | TGTGCCAGCAGTGACTCAGGGGGGGCCAACGTCCTGACTTTC | TRBJ2-6 | . | TRBV7-2 | .
CASSLGTGGYQPQHF | TGTGCCAGCTCACTAGGGACAGGGGGGTATCAGCCCCAGCATTTT | TRBJ1-5 | many | TRBV18 | TRBD1
CASSLGHRGDYGYTF | TGTGCCAGCAGCTTAGGCCACAGGGGCGACTATGGCTACACCTTC | TRBJ1-2 | many | TRBV11-2 | TRBD1
CASGPRRYEQYF | TGTGCCAGCGGCCCCCGTCGGTACGAGCAGTACTTC | TRBJ2-7 | many | TRBV2 | .
CSSEGSGGYTF | TGCAGTAGTGAGGGCTCGGGTGGCTACACCTTC | TRBJ1-2 | many | TRBV20-1 | .
CASSSNRGQEEKLFF | TGCGCCAGCAGCTCAAACAGGGGGCAGGAAGAAAAACTGTTTTTT | TRBJ1-4 | many | TRBV5-1 | TRBD1
CASSELRESYEQYF | TGTGCCAGCAGTGAACTGAGGGAATCCTACGAGCAGTACTTC | TRBJ2-7 | many | TRBV25-1 | .
CASSLDLAGTGELFF | TGCGCCAGCAGCTTGGATCTAGCAGGCACCGGGGAGCTGTTTTTT | TRBJ2-2 | many | TRBV5-1 | .
CASSLEGGGNTIYF | TGTGCCAGCAGCTTAGAGGGCGGAGGAAACACCATATATTTT | TRBJ1-3 | many | TRBV7-3 | .
CASSLAGLPSYEQYF | TGTGCCAGCAGCTTAGCGGGTCTACCCTCCTACGAGCAGTACTTC | TRBJ2-7 | many | TRBV7-2 | .
CASSLDTQGVGTEAFF | TGCGCCAGCAGCTTAGATACACAGGGGGTAGGCACTGAAGCTTTCTTT | TRBJ1-1 | many | TRBV5-1 | TRBD1
CSAADRGRYGYTF | TGCAGTGCTGCTGACAGGGGGCGGTATGGCTACACCTTC | TRBJ1-2 | . | TRBV20-1 | TRBD1
CSARAWTGGFPFWYEQYF | TGCAGTGCTAGAGCTTGGACAGGGGGCTTCCCGTTCTGGTACGAGCAGTACTTC | TRBJ2-7 | . | TRBV20-1 | TRBD1
CASSLTGSTGELFF | TGTGCCAGCAGCTTAACCGGGAGCACCGGGGAGCTGTTTTTT | TRBJ2-2 | many | TRBV7-3 | .
CASSGPPGDTSYEQYF | TGTGCCAGCAGTGGGCCTCCGGGGGACACTTCCTACGAGCAGTACTTC | TRBJ2-7 | many | TRBV25-1 | .
CASRAGLDTDTQYF | TGTGCCAGCAGGGCCGGACTAGACACAGATACGCAGTATTTT | TRBJ2-3 | many | TRBV11-3 | TRBD2
CASSLDWARGNQPQHF | TGTGCCAGCAGCTTAGACTGGGCTCGGGGCAATCAGCCCCAGCATTTT | TRBJ1-5 | many | TRBV11-2 | .
CASSLYGTGEETQYF | TGTGCCAGCAGCTTATACGGGACAGGGGAAGAGACCCAGTACTTC | TRBJ2-5 | many | TRBV7-2 | TRBD1
CASSPPALAGEGDTQYF | TGTGCCAGCTCACCGCCCGCACTAGCGGGAGAGGGAGATACGCAGTATTTT | TRBJ2-3 | many | TRBV18 | TRBD2
CASNGPYTEAFF | TGTGCCAGCAACGGGCCCTACACTGAAGCTTTCTTT | TRBJ1-1 | many | TRBV6-1 | .
CASSLIDYEQYF | TGTGCCAGCAGCTTGATCGACTACGAGCAGTACTTC | TRBJ2-7 | large | TRBV5-6 | .
CASSSGLFGGVEETQYF | TGTGCCAGCAGCTCGGGACTCTTCGGCGGAGTCGAAGAGACCCAGTACTTC | TRBJ2-5 | many | TRBV6-1 | .
CASSPLGGGYTF | TGCGCCAGCAGCCCCTTGGGGGGTGGCTACACCTTC | TRBJ1-2 | many | TRBV4-1 | .
CATTDRDTEAFF | TGCGCCACCACAGACAGGGACACTGAAGCTTTCTTT | TRBJ1-1 | many | TRBV10-2 | TRBD1
CASSHYTTPGPSYEQYF | TGCGCCAGCAGCCATTACACCACCCCCGGACCCTCCTACGAGCAGTACTTC | TRBJ2-7 | many | TRBV4-1 | .
CASSFPGPGANVLTF | TGCGCCAGCAGCTTTCCCGGGCCTGGGGCCAACGTCCTGACTTTC | TRBJ2-6 | . | TRBV5-1 | .
CAISEPEGTLHF | TGTGCCATCAGTGAGCCGGAGGGGACCCTCCACTTT | TRBJ1-6 | many | TRBV10-3 | .
CASSYPPEETQYF | TGTGCCAGCAGTTACCCTCCGGAAGAGACCCAGTACTTC | TRBJ2-5 | few | TRBV6-2/TRBV6-3 | .
CASSLRTAHQETQYF | TGTGCCAGCAGCCTCAGGACAGCCCACCAAGAGACCCAGTACTTC | TRBJ2-5 | . | TRBV7-2 | .
CTSSVRQGTNYGYTF | TGCACCAGCAGCGTAAGACAGGGGACTAACTATGGCTATACCTTC | TRBJ1-2 | . | TRBV5-1 | TRBD1
CASSVFGASYNEQFF | TGTGCCAGCAGCGTCTTCGGAGCCTCCTACAATGAGCAGTTCTTC | TRBJ2-1 | many | TRBV7-9 | .
CASMRPGLATYEQYF | TGTGCCAGCATGAGACCGGGACTAGCGACCTACGAGCAGTACTTC | TRBJ2-7 | many | TRBV6-1 | TRBD2